This is a list of T cell receptor beta chains from one sample in a study of sequential checkpoint blockade in melanoma. Measured with immunoSEQ multiplex PCR; TCRdb has only the in-frame clones, and not every one. The data contain under 20,000 clones, around two thirds of them singletons. This sample comprised CD8+ T cells sorted from blood (inferred from file names), obtained from a patient given nivolumab and ipilimumab in sequence. The receptors derive from a human donor with melanoma. Both conserved end residues are part of each CDR3. D genes are given only for firm matches. Not all rows give a size; the values are once, few, many and, for expanded clones, a class.

J | V | D | size | CDR3 | DNA
TRBJ1-1 | TRBV5-8 | NA | NA | CASSFRLLNTEAFF | TGTGCCAGCAGCTTCCGACTGCTGAACACTGAAGCTTTCTTT
TRBJ2-1 | TRBV11-2 | TRBD2 | NA | CASSLRGGGYNEQFF | TGTGCCAGCAGCTTACGGGGGGGCGGGTACAATGAGCAGTTCTTC
TRBJ2-7 | TRBV11-2 | TRBD1 | NA | CASSSSGGEAYEQYF | TGTGCCAGCAGCTCTTCAGGGGGAGAGGCCTACGAGCAGTACTTC
TRBJ2-7 | TRBV4-1 | NA | few | CASSQDRSFYEQYF | TGCGCCAGCAGCCAAGACAGATCTTTCTACGAGCAGTACTTC
TRBJ1-1 | TRBV10-3 | NA | once | CAITLGGNTEAFF | TGTGCCATCACTCTCGGGGGGAACACTGAAGCTTTCTTT
TRBJ2-2 | TRBV27 | NA | NA | CASSYGLGTGELFF | TGTGCCAGCAGTTACGGACTGGGCACCGGGGAGCTGTTTTTT
TRBJ2-7 | TRBV4-1 | NA | NA | CASSPDLGGAYEQYF | TGTGCCAGCAGCCCGGATCTGGGCGGGGCCTACGAGCAGTACTTC
TRBJ1-5 | TRBV6-6 | NA | NA | CASSYSDNSNQPQHF | TGTGCCAGCAGTTACTCAGACAATAGCAATCAGCCCCAGCATTTT
TRBJ1-4 | TRBV7-3 | NA | few | CASSAQTATNEKLFF | TGTGCCAGCAGCGCCCAGACAGCAACTAATGAAAAACTGTTTTTT
TRBJ2-7 | TRBV21-1 | NA | NA | CASSRTGGSYEQYF | TGTGCCAGCAGCAGGACAGGGGGCTCCTACGAGCAGTACTTC
TRBJ2-5 | TRBV6-6 | NA | NA | CASALTGATQETQYF | TGTGCCAGCGCCCTTACGGGAGCAACTCAAGAGACCCAGTACTTC
TRBJ1-2 | TRBV27 | TRBD1 | NA | CASSFLGQGYGYTF | TGTGCCAGCAGTTTCCTGGGACAGGGGTATGGCTACACCTTC
TRBJ2-7 | TRBV19 | TRBD2 | NA | CASSIWGVIETSGSYEQYF | TGTGCCAGTAGTATATGGGGCGTTATAGAGACTAGCGGCTCCTACGAGCAGTACTTC
TRBJ1-4 | TRBV15 | NA | NA | CATSASIATNEKLFF | TGTGCCACCAGCGCGTCGATTGCAACTAATGAAAAACTGTTTTTT
TRBJ2-7 | TRBV7-2 | TRBD1 | NA | CASSPTGSSYEQYF | TGTGCCAGCAGCCCGACAGGGAGCTCCTACGAGCAGTACTTC
TRBJ2-1 | TRBV30 | TRBD1 | NA | CAWSVRQGAMIVHEQFF | TGTGCCTGGAGTGTACGACAGGGGGCAATGATCGTCCATGAGCAGTTCTTC
TRBJ1-1 | TRBV28 | NA | NA | CASNLGLGIVRETEAFF | TGTGCCAGCAACCTAGGGTTGGGGATTGTTCGGGAGACTGAAGCTTTCTTT
TRBJ2-1 | TRBV7-9 | TRBD1 | few | CASSLGAGGPDNEQFF | TGTGCCAGCAGCTTAGGGGCAGGGGGTCCCGACAATGAGCAGTTCTTC
TRBJ2-7 | TRBV5-6 | NA | NA | CASSLAYGGAPYEQYF | TGTGCCAGCAGCTTGGCGTATGGGGGGGCCCCCTACGAGCAGTACTTC
TRBJ2-7 | TRBV7-2 | NA | NA | CASSSLSVLAPYEQYF | TGTGCCAGCAGCTCCCTATCTGTATTAGCACCCTACGAGCAGTACTTC
TRBJ2-7 | TRBV27 | NA | NA | CASSRSWSGFYEQYF | TGTGCCAGCAGTCGGAGTTGGTCAGGGTTCTACGAGCAGTACTTC
TRBJ1-1 | TRBV10-3 | TRBD1 | NA | CAISVSGTGKTEAFF | TGTGCCATCAGTGTTTCCGGGACAGGGAAAACTGAAGCTTTCTTT
TRBJ1-2 | TRBV6-6 | NA | NA | CASSYSDSDYLYGYTF | TGTGCCAGCAGTTACTCAGATTCGGACTATCTCTATGGCTACACCTTC
TRBJ2-7 | TRBV28 | NA | NA | CASSFGQGRQYF | TGTGCCAGCAGTTTTGGGCAGGGCCGTCAGTACTTC
TRBJ1-1 | TRBV7-9 | NA | once | CASSPTGNTEAFF | TGTGCCAGCAGTCCAACGGGGAACACTGAAGCTTTCTTT
TRBJ2-3 | TRBV4-3 | NA | once | CASSQDLNSGVADTQYF | TGCGCCAGCAGCCAAGATCTCAATTCGGGAGTTGCAGATACGCAGTATTTT
TRBJ1-2 | TRBV7-8 | NA | NA | CASTHGRVYGYTF | TGTGCCAGCACCCACGGTCGGGTCTATGGCTACACCTTC
TRBJ1-2 | TRBV9 | NA | NA | CASSVDPQGPAWGYTF | TGTGCCAGCAGCGTAGATCCACAGGGCCCCGCGTGGGGCTACACCTTC
TRBJ2-7 | TRBV6-1 | NA | few | CASSDYGGAFYEQYF | TGTGCCAGCAGTGATTATGGGGGCGCGTTCTACGAGCAGTACTTC